These 27 T cell receptor beta chains were all obtained from the same sample, sequenced in a study of blood T cell repertoires in COVID-19. TCRdb keeps only in-frame clones here, not all; method: immunoSEQ multiplex PCR. The table includes about 270,000 clones, approximately 90% detected once. The specimen was PBMCs or T cells enriched from blood (not recorded which). All receptors derive from an older woman in a cohort exposed to, infected with or recovered from COVID-19 (not recorded which).

V is TRBV11-1 and J is TRBJ2-1, with 13 positions matching TRBD2. The CDR3 length is 16 residues. The germline V gene encodes CDR1 SGHAT and CDR2 FQDESV (reference sequence). Trimming removed 3 bases from V and 3 bases from J; junction bases left unmatched: 2. CDR3 sequence reads: CASSLGLAGYYNEQFF. DNA for the CDR3: TGTGCCAGCAGCTTGGGACTAGCGGGATACTACAATGAGCAGTTCTTC.

This chain uses TRBV4-3 with TRBJ2-1; the match to TRBD2 covers 7 bases. With V trimmed by 0 bases and J by 7 bases, 15 bases remained unmatched. The V gene's germline CDR1 is LGHNA and CDR2 YSLEER. There are 18 residues in the CDR3. The DNA of the CDR3 is TGCGCCAGCAGCCAAGAAATTCCGAGGGGCGGGAGTGTGAATGAGCAGTTCTTC. Translation: CASSQEIPRGGSVNEQFF.

This sequence joins TRBV5-6 and TRBJ2-4; D unresolved. With 0 bases removed from V and 7 bases from J, the gap between germline ends came to 14 bases. The CDR3 totals 15 residues. Germline V CDR1 and CDR2: SGHDT, YYEEEE. CDR3 nucleotide sequence: TGTGCCAGCAGCTTGGTTCTGAGTCCCGGGAACATTCAGTACTTC. This gives the protein CASSLVLSPGNIQYF.

The chain carries TRBV3-1 (or the pseudogene TRBV3-2) and TRBJ2-3; D remains ambiguous. Germline CDR1 and CDR2: LGHDT and YNNKEL (reference sequence). The V end was cut by 0 bases, the J end by 6 bases, with 13 bases between. This CDR3 spans 15 amino acids. CDR3 sequence: CASSQDPDDTDTQYF. CDR3 coding DNA: TGTGCCAGCAGCCAAGATCCCGACGACACCGATACGCAGTATTTT.

This sequence joins TRBV28 and TRBJ2-2; D not certain. Germline values: CDR1 MDHEN, CDR2 SYDVKM. Between the trimmed V and J ends, which lost 2 bases and 0 bases, there was a span of 7 bases. This CDR3 has 15 amino acids. The CDR3 DNA is TGTGCCAGCAGTTTACCAGGCACGAACACCGGGGAGCTGTTTTTT. Translated: CASSLPGTNTGELFF.

J is TRBJ2-3 and V is TRBV30; 10 bases agree with TRBD2. Germline V lookup: CDR1 GTSNPN, CDR2 SVGIG (reference sequence). The CDR3 runs 15 residues. Trimming cost V 2 bases and J 2 bases; bases outside gene matches: 4. CDR3 in amino acids: CAWSQGTSATDTQYF. The CDR3 DNA is TGTGCCTGGAGTCAGGGGACTAGCGCCACAGATACGCAGTATTTT. The full variable domain, rest sourced from reference TRBV30 and TRBJ2-3, is SQTIHQWPATLVQPVGSPLSLECTVEGTSNPNLYWYRQAAGRGLQLLFYSVGIGQISSEVPQNLSASRPQDRQFILSSKKLLLSDSGFYLCAWSQGTSATDTQYFGPGTRLTVL.

The chain recombines TRBV18 with TRBJ1-1; maybe TRBD1 (6 bases). Germline V lookup: CDR1 KGHSH, CDR2 LQKENI. V gave up 5 bases and J gave up 1 base, with 8 bases separating them. The CDR3 extends over 13 amino acids. As DNA, the CDR3 is TGTGCCAGCTCATTGGGACAGAACACTGAAGCTTTCTTT. Residues: CASSLGQNTEAFF.

This sequence joins TRBV11-2 and TRBJ2-7; 7 nucleotides match TRBD2. After removal of 5 bases from V and 0 bases from J, the junction contained 1 base not matched to a gene. Germline loops: CDR1 SGHAT, CDR2 FQNNGV. The CDR3 has 13 residues. The CDR3 DNA sequence: TGTGCCAGCAGCCGGACTAGCTCCTACGAGCAGTACTTC. Protein sequence: CASSRTSSYEQYF.

This clone was seen once. V usage is TRBV6-5 and J usage is TRBJ2-1; TRBD1 agrees at 7 bases. The CDR3 extends over 12 amino acids. Per the germline V gene, CDR1 is MNHEY and CDR2 is SVGAGI. For the CDR3, the DNA is TGTGCGACAGGGAACTCCTACAATGAGCAGTTCTTC. Its protein product is CATGNSYNEQFF.

The V gene is TRBV28, the J gene TRBJ1-4; no definite D call. Germline loops: CDR1 MDHEN, CDR2 SYDVKM. V gave up 2 bases and J gave up 8 bases, with 18 bases separating them. The length of the CDR3 is 16 residues. In DNA, the CDR3 is TGTGCCAGCAGTTTAGCAAGGCCCACCACCGGGGAAAAACTGTTTTTT. Protein: CASSLARPTTGEKLFF.

V and J are TRBV5-1 and TRBJ2-1, with D unclear. The CDR3 is 15 residues long. The ends were cut back, 0 bases at V and 7 bases at J, with 14 bases in the middle. CDR1 is SGHRS, CDR2 YFSETQ, per germline. The CDR3 region has the DNA TGCGCCAGCAGCTTGGGGTGGGTTAGCCAGAATGAGCAGTTCTTC. The encoded protein is CASSLGWVSQNEQFF.

This clone was detected once. The chain couples TRBV27 to TRBJ2-1, with 7 bases that match TRBD2. Looked up from germline, CDR1 is MNHEY and CDR2 is SMNVEV (reference sequence). The CDR3 is 16 residues long. Trimming removed 5 bases from V and 0 bases from J; junction bases left unmatched: 7. DNA of the CDR3: TGTGCCAGCAGTCGAAGCGGGACCAGCTCCTACAATGAGCAGTTCTTC. Translating gives CASSRSGTSSYNEQFF.

The CDR3: CASSPGGIQGNEQFF. The CDR3 region has the DNA TGTGCCAGCTCACCTGGAGGGATCCAAGGGAATGAGCAGTTCTTC. The J gene is TRBJ2-1, the V gene TRBV18; tentatively, D is TRBD2 (6 bases). The CDR3 contains 15 residues. With 3 bases removed from V and 7 bases from J, the gap between germline ends came to 16 bases. The germline gives CDR1 KGHSH, CDR2 LQKENI.

The chain has TRBV11-2 and TRBJ2-1; 9 nucleotides align to TRBD2. This CDR3 contains 15 residues. Per the germline V gene, CDR1 is SGHAT and CDR2 is FQNNGV. V lost 5 bases, J lost 4 bases, and 6 bases stayed unmatched. The CDR3 nucleotides read TGTGCCAGCAGCGAGACTAGCGGTGCTTACAATGAGCAGTTCTTC. It is translated as CASSETSGAYNEQFF.

The CDR3 sequence: CAISARTSGRAGDTQYF. The CDR3 region has the DNA TGTGCCATCAGTGCCAGGACTAGCGGGAGGGCCGGAGATACGCAGTATTTT. The rearrangement joins TRBV10-3 to TRBJ2-3, with 15 bases matching TRBD2. Germline values: CDR1 ENHRY, CDR2 SYGVKD. The J segment lost 5 bases and the V segment lost 4 bases, leaving 7 bases of the junction unmatched. CDR3 length: 17 amino acids.

The V gene is TRBV19, the J gene TRBJ2-1; the match to TRBD2 covers 16 bases. Germline loops: CDR1 LNHDA, CDR2 SQIVND (reference sequence). The junction had 3 bases not matched to a gene; V was cut back by 4 bases and J by 9 bases. CDR3 length: 15 residues. Here the CDR3 reads CASSRGLAGGGEQFF. The CDR3 nucleotides read TGTGCCAGTAGTAGGGGACTAGCGGGAGGGGGTGAGCAGTTCTTC.

The V and J genes are TRBV5-5 and TRBJ2-2; 8 nucleotides align to TRBD2. V lost 4 bases, J lost 4 bases, and 6 bases stayed unmatched. The CDR3 contains 15 residues. Germline-derived CDR1 and CDR2 are SGHKS and YYEKEE (reference sequence). The CDR3 loop reads CASSLSGTSTGELFF. The CDR3 DNA reads as TGTGCCAGCAGCCTCTCCGGGACTAGCACCGGGGAGCTGTTTTTT.

This clone was recorded a few times. V and J are TRBV13 and TRBJ1-2; D gene ambiguous. The CDR3 runs 15 residues. Looked up from germline, CDR1 is PRHDT and CDR2 is FYEKMQ (reference sequence). V dropped 1 base and J dropped 4 bases, with 13 bases sitting between them. The CDR3: CASSLASRSLYGYTF. For the CDR3, the DNA is TGTGCCAGCAGCTTAGCGTCTCGCAGTCTCTATGGCTACACCTTC.

This chain uses TRBV2 with TRBJ1-5, with D unclear. The germline gives CDR1 SNHLY, CDR2 FYNNEI. Trimming pared 1 base from V and 5 bases from J, leaving 12 bases between. This CDR3 contains 15 residues. For the CDR3, the DNA is TGTGCCAGCAGTGAAGACGGGCGGGATTATCAGCCCCAGCATTTT. Translation: CASSEDGRDYQPQHF.

V gene TRBV24-1 combines with J gene TRBJ2-1; 7 bases agree with TRBD2. Trimming removed 5 bases from V and 10 bases from J; junction bases left unmatched: 7. This CDR3 is built from 13 residues. Germline V CDR1 and CDR2: KGHDR, SFDVKD. The CDR3 here is CATSASWGGEQFF. The CDR3, as DNA: TGTGCCACCAGTGCTAGCTGGGGGGGGGAGCAGTTCTTC.

V gene TRBV7-9 combines with J gene TRBJ1-5, with D perhaps matching TRBD1 (5 bases). The CDR3 is 13 amino acids. Trimming removed 8 bases at V and 0 bases at J, with 8 bases between. Germline values: CDR1 SEHNR, CDR2 FQNEAQ (reference sequence). The CDR3 nucleotides are TGTGCCAGCGGGGGGGATAGCAATCAGCCCCAGCATTTT. It codes for CASGGDSNQPQHF.

The gene calls are TRBV6-2 or TRBV6-3 and TRBJ2-7, with 13 bases that match TRBD2. This CDR3 spans 14 amino acids. Germline V gene data show CDR1 as MNHEY and CDR2 as SVGEGT. The V gene end was trimmed by 6 bases and the J gene end by 12 bases; junction bases not matched to a gene: 11. The CDR3 DNA is TGTGCCAGCAGCCCCGACCTGGGGACTAGCGGGACGTACTTC. It codes for CASSPDLGTSGTYF.

CDR3 loop: CASSTATGGYEQYF. The CDR3 DNA reads TGTGCCAGTAGTACCGCGACAGGAGGCTACGAGCAGTACTTC. The chain links TRBV19 to TRBJ2-7; D may be TRBD1 (6 bases). The CDR3 totals 14 residues. The V and J ends lost 4 bases and 3 bases respectively, with 13 bases between them. Germline values: CDR1 LNHDA, CDR2 SQIVND (reference sequence).

Only one count was recorded for this clone. The chain couples TRBV3-1 (or the pseudogene TRBV3-2) to TRBJ1-5, with D hard to call. The CDR3 sequence is 12 residues long. Germline assignment: CDR1 LGHDT and CDR2 YNNKEL (reference sequence). Between the trimmed V and J ends, which lost 3 bases and 2 bases, there was a span of 2 bases. The CDR3 protein is CASSHGNQPQHF. The CDR3 bases are TGTGCCAGCAGCCACGGCAATCAGCCCCAGCATTTT.

This rearrangement joins TRBV5-6 to TRBJ2-5; 9 nucleotides align to TRBD2. The CDR3 spans 16 residues. CDR1 SGHDT and CDR2 YYEEEE come from the germline V gene. Trimming removed 0 bases from V and 2 bases from J; junction bases left unmatched: 5. The CDR3 loop reads CASSLGLAVTQETQYF. The CDR3 nucleotides read TGTGCCAGCAGCTTGGGACTAGCGGTAACTCAAGAGACCCAGTACTTC.

This rearrangement joins TRBV7-2 to TRBJ2-7; 7 bases align to TRBD1. The CDR3 spans 17 residues. Germline V CDR1 and CDR2: SGHTA, FQGNSA. Trimming cost V 1 base and J 3 bases; bases outside gene matches: 12. In DNA form, the CDR3 reads TGTGCCAGCAGCTTAGTGTCCGCGACAGGGATGTACTACGAGCAGTACTTC. Its protein product is CASSLVSATGMYYEQYF.

The chain uses TRBV29-1 and TRBJ1-1, with D possibly matching TRBD1 (6 bases). This CDR3 is 16 amino acids long. Germline CDR1 reads SQVTM; CDR2 reads ANQGSEA. Trimming cost V 7 bases and J 2 bases, with 23 bases left between them. The CDR3 nucleotides read TGCAGCGCCTCTGGGACAAGGAATAGGATTAACACTGAAGCTTTCTTT. Translated, it gives CSASGTRNRINTEAFF.